This T cell receptor beta chain was found in a study of cytomegalovirus exposure and HLA in healthy donors. Study conclusions and caveats: Published work reported that the classifier diagnosed cytomegalovirus status with high specificity and sensitivity. It was likely that a cluster of highly shared sequence variants was a sequencing artifact. Earlier analysis found most TCR beta V segments productive about 87% or about 30% of the time.

Concerning this clone itself: Its antigen remains unknown. The same CDR3 can be traced to other DNA sequences in this sample.

Trimming cost V 6 bases and J 4 bases, with 10 bases left between them. Per germline, CDR1 SGHTA and CDR2 FQGNSA. This CDR3 is built from 13 residues. The PCR used 60 Vbeta and 13 Jbeta primers. TCRdb's table, derived via immunoSEQ multiplex PCR, lists solely in-frame clones and lacks some. The sample shows roughly 180,000 clones, 80% to 90% of them seen only once. The V call is TRBV7-2, the J call TRBJ1-5; possible D gene TRBD1, 6 bases. The specimen was PBMCs. The clonotype comes from a woman aged 18-29 years in good health and CMV-seronegative. In DNA, the CDR3 is TGTGCCAGCAGTCTAAGGGGGAATCAGCCCCAGCATTTT. Its translation: CASSLRGNQPQHF.